Following are 18 T cell receptor beta chains from one sample sequenced in a study of cytomegalovirus exposure and HLA in healthy donors. The assay was immunoSEQ multiplex PCR, and TCRdb's table has in-frame clones only and misses some. Of around 350,000 clones listed, 80% to 90% were seen once; the top ten hold 0.83%. What was sequenced was PBMCs. The source of these receptors is a woman aged 18-29 years in good health and CMV-seronegative.

This chain uses TRBV27 with TRBJ2-1, with 14 bases fitting TRBD2. The junction had 6 bases not matched to a gene; V was cut back by 5 bases and J by 0 bases. The germline gives CDR1 MNHEY, CDR2 SMNVEV (reference sequence). The CDR3 extends over 18 amino acids. DNA of the CDR3: TGTGCCAGCAGTCGGACTAGCGGGAGGCCCAGCTCCTACAATGAGCAGTTCTTC. The encoded protein is CASSRTSGRPSSYNEQFF.

The rearrangement joins TRBV15 to TRBJ1-2; D may be TRBD1 (6 bases). This CDR3 has 19 amino acids. V lost 5 bases and J 6 bases, leaving 31 bases between the germline ends. Germline V gives CDR1 LNHNV, CDR2 YYDKDF (reference sequence). CDR3 protein: CATSARPNRQVKDIDGYTF. The CDR3 nucleotides are TGTGCCACCAGCGCCCGCCCCAACCGACAGGTTAAGGATATAGATGGCTACACCTTC.

The chain links TRBV9 to TRBJ2-1, with a tentative D call TRBD2 (6 bases). CDR1 SGDLS and CDR2 YYNGEE come from the germline V gene. Trimming pared 0 bases from V and 5 bases from J, leaving 12 bases between. This CDR3 contains 15 residues. The CDR3 sequence is CASSVVGREDNEQFF. CDR3 nucleotide sequence: TGTGCCAGCAGCGTAGTCGGCAGGGAGGACAATGAGCAGTTCTTC.

The chain uses TRBV28 and TRBJ2-7, with 9 bases that match TRBD2. V gave up 4 bases and J gave up 2 bases; unmatched junction bases: 6. There are 15 residues in the CDR3. CDR1 MDHEN and CDR2 SYDVKM come from the germline V gene. CDR3 nucleotide sequence: TGTGCCAGCAGTTCCAGCGGGGGGCCAGCCTACGAGCAGTACTTC. Protein product: CASSSSGGPAYEQYF. Using reference TRBV28 and TRBJ2-7 for the parts outside the CDR3, the full variable domain is DVKVTQSSRYLVKRTGEKVFLECVQDMDHENMFWYRQDPGLGLRLIYFSYDVKMKEKGDIPEGYSVSREKKERFSLILESASTNQTSMYLCASSSSGGPAYEQYFGPGTRLTVT.

The rearrangement joins TRBV19 to TRBJ2-1, with 11 bases matching TRBD2. Germline V gene lookup returns CDR1 LNHDA and CDR2 SQIVND (reference sequence). Trimming at V came to 6 bases and at J to 3 bases, leaving 10 bases not matched to a gene. The CDR3 consists of 17 residues. The chain's CDR3 is CASRRLLAGGNYNEQFF. CDR3 nucleotide sequence: TGTGCCAGTAGGAGACTCCTAGCGGGAGGTAACTACAATGAGCAGTTCTTC.

This clone was detected once. V and J are TRBV5-4 and TRBJ1-1, with D maybe TRBD1 (5 bases). With 6 bases removed from V and 4 bases from J, the gap between germline ends came to 16 bases. Per germline, CDR1 SGHNT and CDR2 YYREEE (reference sequence). The CDR3 is 14 amino acids. CDR3 sequence: CASNAQTGLTEAFF. The CDR3 DNA reads as TGTGCCAGCAACGCTCAAACAGGCCTCACTGAAGCTTTCTTT. The entire variable domain, with the rest obtained from reference TRBV5-4 and TRBJ1-1, is as follows: ETGVTQSPTHLIKTRGQQVTLRCSSQSGHNTVSWYQQALGQGPQFIFQYYREEENGRGNFPPRFSGLQFPNYSSELNVNALELDDSALYLCASNAQTGLTEAFFGQGTRLTVV.

V gene TRBV7-4 combines with J gene TRBJ2-7; weak D call: TRBD1 (6 bases). The CDR3 loop spans 14 amino acids. V gave up 5 bases and J gave up 5 bases, with 16 bases separating them. Germline CDR1 reads SGHVT; CDR2 reads SQSDAQ. For the CDR3, the DNA is TGTGCCAGCAGCCCTACAGGGACCTTCCACGAGCAGTACTTC. Residues: CASSPTGTFHEQYF.

V usage is TRBV11-2 and J usage is TRBJ2-7; possible D gene TRBD2, 7 bases. CDR1 is SGHAT, CDR2 FQNNGV, per germline. The V end was cut by 1 base, the J end by 0 bases, with 10 bases between. The CDR3 has 15 amino acids. The CDR3 is CASSLGGGASYEQYF. The CDR3 DNA follows: TGTGCCAGCAGCTTAGGTGGGGGGGCCTCCTACGAGCAGTACTTC.

The V gene is TRBV6-1, the J gene TRBJ1-1; 7 positions agree with TRBD1. Germline loops: CDR1 MNHNS, CDR2 SASEGT. CDR3 length equals 15 residues. Unmatched junction bases numbered 8, after V lost 6 bases and J lost 1 base. CDR3 bases: TGTGCCAGCAGGACAAACAGGGGCCGGAACACTGAAGCTTTCTTT. Its translation is CASRTNRGRNTEAFF.

The rearrangement links TRBV30 to TRBJ1-2; D unclear. V dropped 5 bases and J dropped 4 bases, with 14 bases sitting between them. This CDR3 is built from 13 residues. Germline V CDR1 and CDR2: GTSNPN, SVGIG (reference sequence). The CDR3 bases are TGTGCCTGGGTTCCAGGATTCTCCTATGGCTACACCTTC. Translation: CAWVPGFSYGYTF.

The chain joins TRBV6-1 to TRBJ2-7; D not certain. Germline assignment: CDR1 MNHNS and CDR2 SASEGT. Between the trimmed V and J ends, which lost 3 bases and 8 bases, there was a span of 5 bases. There are 10 residues in the CDR3. The CDR3 DNA reads TGTGCCAGCAGTGAGCTAAAGCAGTACTTC. Translation: CASSELKQYF.

This clone was detected only once. The CDR3 bases are TGTGCCAGCAGTTCCTCGGACAGTACCGACTACGAGCAGTACTTC. This encodes CASSSSDSTDYEQYF. This rearrangement joins TRBV5-8 to TRBJ2-7; D is perhaps TRBD1 (6 bases). The CDR3 loop spans 15 amino acids. The V and J ends lost 5 bases and 3 bases respectively, with 18 bases between them. Germline lookup yields CDR1 SGHTS and CDR2 YDEGEE.

The chain couples TRBV6-5 to TRBJ1-1, with a tentative D call TRBD1 (5 bases). CDR1 is MNHEY, CDR2 SVGAGI, per germline. This CDR3 has 13 residues. Trimming removed 4 bases at V and 4 bases at J, with 10 bases between. The chain's CDR3 is CASSSGHFTEAFF. CDR3 coding DNA: TGTGCCAGCAGTTCAGGACACTTCACTGAAGCTTTCTTT.

The chain joins TRBV2 to TRBJ2-7; 7 bases map to TRBD1. Germline CDR1 and CDR2: SNHLY and FYNNEI. CDR3 length equals 13 residues. J gave up 0 bases and V 7 bases, and 3 bases lay outside the gene matches. For the CDR3, the DNA is TGTGCCAGCAAGGGGGCAGGCTCCTACGAGCAGTACTTC. This translates into CASKGAGSYEQYF.

This clone was picked up one time. The chain combines TRBV18 with TRBJ1-1, with TRBD1 identical over 11 bases. Per germline, CDR1 KGHSH and CDR2 LQKENI. The J segment lost 4 bases and the V segment lost 3 bases, leaving 4 bases of the junction unmatched. This CDR3 contains 15 residues. CDR3 residues: CASSPPGQGVTEAFF. In nucleotides, the CDR3 is TGTGCCAGCTCACCTCCGGGACAGGGGGTCACTGAAGCTTTCTTT.

This clone has just one count. This sequence joins TRBV7-7 and TRBJ2-5; 7 bases map to TRBD1. The CDR3 length is 18 residues. The V gene end was trimmed by 1 base and the J gene end by 2 bases; junction bases not matched to a gene: 13. Germline V lookup: CDR1 SSHAT, CDR2 FNYEAQ (reference sequence). The CDR3 DNA sequence: TGTGCCAGCAGCTTAGAAGGGGGCCCGATGCTTCGTCAAGAGACCCAGTACTTC. It translates to CASSLEGGPMLRQETQYF.

The genes are TRBV18 and TRBJ2-5; TRBD1 matches 8 bases. Germline V lookup: CDR1 KGHSH, CDR2 LQKENI. V trimming: 3 bases; J trimming: 4 bases; junction bases outside the gene matches: 7. The CDR3 consists of 15 residues. CDR3 DNA: TGTGCCAGCTCACCTTCGGGAACAGGGGGAGAGACCCAGTACTTC. It encodes CASSPSGTGGETQYF.

This clone was observed a few times. The rearrangement links TRBV2 to TRBJ1-5; 7 bases are shared with TRBD1. The germline V gene encodes CDR1 SNHLY and CDR2 FYNNEI. With 7 bases clipped from V and 2 bases from J, the junction kept 11 bases outside the gene matches. The CDR3 spans 16 residues. The CDR3 region has the DNA TGTGCCAGCAAGGGGGCCAGCTATACGGGCAATCAGCCCCAGCATTTT. Translated: CASKGASYTGNQPQHF.